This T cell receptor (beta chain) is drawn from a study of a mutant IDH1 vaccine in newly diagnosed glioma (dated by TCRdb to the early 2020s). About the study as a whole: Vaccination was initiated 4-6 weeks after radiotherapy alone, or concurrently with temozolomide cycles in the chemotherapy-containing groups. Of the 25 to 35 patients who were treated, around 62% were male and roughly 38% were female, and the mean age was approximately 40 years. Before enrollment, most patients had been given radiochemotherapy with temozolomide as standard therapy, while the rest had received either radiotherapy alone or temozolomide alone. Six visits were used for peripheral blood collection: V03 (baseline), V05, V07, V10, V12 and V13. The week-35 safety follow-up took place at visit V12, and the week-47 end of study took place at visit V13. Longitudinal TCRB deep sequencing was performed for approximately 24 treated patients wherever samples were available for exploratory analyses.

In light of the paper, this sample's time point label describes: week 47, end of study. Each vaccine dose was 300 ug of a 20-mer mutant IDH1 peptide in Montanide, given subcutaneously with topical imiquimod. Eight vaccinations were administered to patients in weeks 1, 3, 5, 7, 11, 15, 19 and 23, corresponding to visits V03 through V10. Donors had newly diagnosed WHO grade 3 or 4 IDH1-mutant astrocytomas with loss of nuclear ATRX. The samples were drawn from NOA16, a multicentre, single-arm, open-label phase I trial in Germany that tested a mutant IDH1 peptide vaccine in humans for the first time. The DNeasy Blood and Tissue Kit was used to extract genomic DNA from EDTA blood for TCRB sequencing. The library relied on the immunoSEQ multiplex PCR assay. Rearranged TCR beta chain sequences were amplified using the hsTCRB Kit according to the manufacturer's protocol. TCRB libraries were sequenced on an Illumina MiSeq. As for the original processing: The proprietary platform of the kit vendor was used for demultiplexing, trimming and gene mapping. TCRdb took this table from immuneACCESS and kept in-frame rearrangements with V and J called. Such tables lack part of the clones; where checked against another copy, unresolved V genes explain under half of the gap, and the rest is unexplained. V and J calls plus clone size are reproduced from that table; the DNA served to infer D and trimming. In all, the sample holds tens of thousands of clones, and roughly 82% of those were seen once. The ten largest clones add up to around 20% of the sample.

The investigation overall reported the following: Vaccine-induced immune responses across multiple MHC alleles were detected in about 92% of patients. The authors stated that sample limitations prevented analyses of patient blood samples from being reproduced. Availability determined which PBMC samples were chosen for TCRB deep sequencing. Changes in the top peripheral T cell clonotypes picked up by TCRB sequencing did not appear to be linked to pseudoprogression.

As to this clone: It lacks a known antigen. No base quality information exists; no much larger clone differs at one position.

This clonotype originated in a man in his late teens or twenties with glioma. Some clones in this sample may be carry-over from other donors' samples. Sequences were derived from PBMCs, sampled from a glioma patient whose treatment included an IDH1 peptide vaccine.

The DNA sequence follows: TGTGCCAGCAGTAGATACACTGAAGCTTTCTTT. Protein translation: CASSRYTEAFF. The chain is made from TRBV28 and TRBJ1-1; the D gene assignment is ambiguous. The germline V gene specifies MDHEN as CDR1 and SYDVKM as CDR2. From the cysteine up to the phenylalanine, the CDR3 has a length of 11 residues. Only CDR3 DNA remains: 33 bases, in frame from the first base. The V and J ends are trimmed by 5 bases and 3 bases, leaving 4 bases between them.